This TCR beta chain was recovered during a study of T cells expressing NK-cell markers. This CDR3 has 15 residues. Germline V gene sequence: CDR1 SEHNR, CDR2 FQNEAQ (reference sequence). TCRdb re-called the 5' RACE reads and catalogs CDR3 proteins one per entry, DNA excluded. This sample contains around 470,000 distinct CDR3 sequences. V gene TRBV7-9 combines with J gene TRBJ2-1. What was sequenced was blood T cells: a sorted CD56 or NKG2C T cell subset, CD4+ or CD8+ T cells, or bulk PBMC T cells (not recorded which). This receptor was identified in a woman in her 50s in good health. CDR3 sequence reads: CASSLATYSYNEQFF.